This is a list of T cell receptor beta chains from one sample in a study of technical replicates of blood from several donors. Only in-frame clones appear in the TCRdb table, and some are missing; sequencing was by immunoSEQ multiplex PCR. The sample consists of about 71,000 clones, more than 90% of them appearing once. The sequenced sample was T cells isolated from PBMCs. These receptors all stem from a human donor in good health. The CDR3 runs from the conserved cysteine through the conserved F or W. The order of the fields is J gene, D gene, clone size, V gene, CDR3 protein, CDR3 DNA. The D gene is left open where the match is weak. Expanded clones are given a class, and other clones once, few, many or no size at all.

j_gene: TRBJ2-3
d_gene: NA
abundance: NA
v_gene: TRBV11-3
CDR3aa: CASSLRDLVDTQYF
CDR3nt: TGTGCCAGCAGCTTACGGGACTTGGTGGATACGCAGTATTTT

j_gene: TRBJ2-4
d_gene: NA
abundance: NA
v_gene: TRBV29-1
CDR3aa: CSVDGGNRNIQYF
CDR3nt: TGCAGCGTTGACGGGGGAAATCGAAACATTCAGTACTTC

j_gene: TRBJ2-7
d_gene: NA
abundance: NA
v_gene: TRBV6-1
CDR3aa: CASRKSSYEQYF
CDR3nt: TGTGCCAGCAGAAAGAGCTCCTACGAGCAGTACTTC

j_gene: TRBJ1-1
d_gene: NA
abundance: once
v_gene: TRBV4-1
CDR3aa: CASSQGQNTEAFF
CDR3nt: TGCGCCAGCAGCCAGGGACAGAACACTGAAGCTTTCTTT

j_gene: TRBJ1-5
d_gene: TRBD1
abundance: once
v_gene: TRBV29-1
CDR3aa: CSLGQGGKEQPQHF
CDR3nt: TGCAGCCTCGGCCAGGGGGGCAAGGAACAGCCCCAGCATTTT

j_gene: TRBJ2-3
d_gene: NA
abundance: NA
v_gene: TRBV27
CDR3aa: CASSLSIYGVTDTQYF
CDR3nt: TGTGCCAGCAGTTTATCGATATACGGGGTTACAGATACGCAGTATTTT

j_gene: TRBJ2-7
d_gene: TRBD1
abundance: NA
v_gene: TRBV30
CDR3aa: CAGNQDRTSYEQYF
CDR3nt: TGTGCCGGGAATCAGGACAGGACGTCCTACGAGCAGTACTTC

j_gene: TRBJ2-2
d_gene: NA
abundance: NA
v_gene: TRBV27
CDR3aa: CASSLIGVSGELFF
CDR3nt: TGTGCCAGCAGTTTAATAGGGGTTAGCGGGGAGCTGTTTTTT

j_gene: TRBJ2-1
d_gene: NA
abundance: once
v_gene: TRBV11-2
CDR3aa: CASSFARGLNEQFF
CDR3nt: TGTGCCAGCAGCTTCGCCAGGGGTCTCAATGAGCAGTTCTTC

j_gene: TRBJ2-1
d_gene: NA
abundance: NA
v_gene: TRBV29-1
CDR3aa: CSVVDGGSPSGEQFF
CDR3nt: TGCAGCGTGGTAGACGGCGGATCTCCTTCTGGTGAGCAGTTCTTC

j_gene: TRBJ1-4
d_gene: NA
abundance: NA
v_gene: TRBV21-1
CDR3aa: CASPDRAGEKLFF
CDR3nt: TGTGCCAGCCCGGACAGGGCCGGTGAAAAACTGTTTTTT

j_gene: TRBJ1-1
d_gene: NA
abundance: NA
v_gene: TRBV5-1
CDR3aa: CASRRWGEAFF
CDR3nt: TGCGCCAGCAGGAGGTGGGGCGAAGCTTTCTTT

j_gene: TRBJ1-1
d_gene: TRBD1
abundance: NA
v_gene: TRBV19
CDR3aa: CASRPDRGAEAFF
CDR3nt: TGTGCCAGTAGGCCGGACAGGGGGGCTGAAGCTTTCTTT

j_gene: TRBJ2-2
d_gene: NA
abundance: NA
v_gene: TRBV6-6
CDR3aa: CASSGPNTGELFF
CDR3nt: TGTGCCAGCAGTGGCCCGAACACCGGGGAGCTGTTTTTT

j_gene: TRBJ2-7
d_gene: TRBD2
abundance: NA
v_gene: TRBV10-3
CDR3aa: CAISDVLAGRYEQYF
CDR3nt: TGTGCCATCAGTGATGTACTAGCGGGAAGATACGAGCAGTACTTC

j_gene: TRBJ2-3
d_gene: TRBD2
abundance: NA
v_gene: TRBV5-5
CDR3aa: CASSLLGLAGVADTQYF
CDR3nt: TGTGCCAGCAGCTTGCTCGGACTAGCGGGAGTAGCAGATACGCAGTATTTT